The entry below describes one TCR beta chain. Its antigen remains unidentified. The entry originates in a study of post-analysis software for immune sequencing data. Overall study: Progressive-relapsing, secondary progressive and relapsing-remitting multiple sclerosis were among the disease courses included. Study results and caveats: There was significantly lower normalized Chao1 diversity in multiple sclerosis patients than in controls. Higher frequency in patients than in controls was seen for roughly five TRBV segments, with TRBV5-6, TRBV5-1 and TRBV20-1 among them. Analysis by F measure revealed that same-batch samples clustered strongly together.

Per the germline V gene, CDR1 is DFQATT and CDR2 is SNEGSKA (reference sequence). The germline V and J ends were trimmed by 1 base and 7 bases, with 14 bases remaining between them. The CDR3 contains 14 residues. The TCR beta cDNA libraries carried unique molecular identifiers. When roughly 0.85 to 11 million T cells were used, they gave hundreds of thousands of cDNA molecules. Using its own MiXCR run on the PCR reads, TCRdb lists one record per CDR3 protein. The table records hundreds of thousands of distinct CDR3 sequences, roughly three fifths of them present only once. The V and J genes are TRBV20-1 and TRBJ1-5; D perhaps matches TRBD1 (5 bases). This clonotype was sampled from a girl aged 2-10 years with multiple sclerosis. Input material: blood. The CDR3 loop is CSARGGPRGQPQHF. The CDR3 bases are TGCAGTGCTAGAGGGGGACCGAGGGGCCAGCCCCAGCATTTT.